A single sample is the source of the 29 T cell receptor beta chains below, sequenced in a study of cytomegalovirus exposure and HLA in healthy donors (dated by TCRdb to the late 2010s). Library preparation used the immunoSEQ multiplex PCR assay. TCRdb provides this immuneACCESS table in a form limited to in-frame rearrangements. Some clones are lacking; in checked studies, under half of them reflect an unresolved V gene, and why the rest are absent is not known. The sample has about 82,000 clones on record, just under 95% of them singletons. Roughly 0.74% of the sample is taken by the ten largest. The source material was PBMCs. The receptors derive from a young man in good health and CMV-seronegative.

V usage is TRBV19 and J usage is TRBJ1-1; weak D call: TRBD1 (5 bases). Trimming stripped 0 bases from V and 1 base from J, with 9 bases between. Germline CDR1 LNHDA, CDR2 SQIVND (reference sequence). The CDR3 spans 15 residues. Here the CDR3 DNA reads TGTGCCAGTAGTATAGAAGGGGCGCGGAACACTGAAGCTTTCTTT. Amino acids: CASSIEGARNTEAFF.

This clone is a singleton in its sample. The chain combines TRBV4-1 with TRBJ2-2, with 8 bases aligning to TRBD2. The V gene end was trimmed by 4 bases and the J gene end by 7 bases; junction bases not matched to a gene: 20. The V gene's germline CDR1 is MGHRA and CDR2 YSYEKL. The CDR3 totals 19 residues. CDR3 sequence (DNA): TGCGCCAGCAGCCCCCCGTATGGGCGGGGGGCCCGTGGGGGCGGGGAGCTGTTTTTT. The encoded protein is CASSPPYGRGARGGGELFF.

This clone was counted a single time. The gene calls are TRBV30 and TRBJ2-1; perhaps TRBD1 as D (6 bases). Germline V CDR1 and CDR2: GTSNPN, SVGIG (reference sequence). The CDR3 sequence is 13 residues long. V lost 0 bases to trimming and J lost 7 bases, with 10 bases between them. CDR3 sequence: CAWSVQGWNEQFF. The CDR3 coding sequence is TGTGCCTGGAGTGTACAGGGATGGAATGAGCAGTTCTTC.

The chain links TRBV6-1 to TRBJ1-5; 7 positions match TRBD1. This CDR3 contains 13 residues. V lost 4 bases, J lost 4 bases, and 1 base stayed unmatched. CDR1 and CDR2 (germline): MNHNS, SASEGT. The DNA for the CDR3 is TGTGCCAGCAGTGGGGGACAGAATCAGCCCCAGCATTTT. Amino acid sequence: CASSGGQNQPQHF.

This clone appeared once. The chain is built from TRBV28 and TRBJ1-4; 11 nucleotides align to TRBD1. This CDR3 is built from 16 residues. Trimming at V came to 2 bases and at J to 13 bases, leaving 12 bases not matched to a gene. Germline V gene data show CDR1 as MDHEN and CDR2 as SYDVKM. In nucleotides, the CDR3 is TGTGCCAGCAGTTTACCGCCGGGACAGGGGGAAGGTAGACTGTTTTTT. Its protein product is CASSLPPGQGEGRLFF. Using reference TRBV28 and TRBJ1-4 for the parts outside the CDR3, the full variable domain is DVKVTQSSRYLVKRTGEKVFLECVQDMDHENMFWYRQDPGLGLRLIYFSYDVKMKEKGDIPEGYSVSREKKERFSLILESASTNQTSMYLCASSLPPGQGEGRLFFGSGTQLSVL.

This clone came up once. This chain connects TRBV6-1 to TRBJ2-2; 7 positions match TRBD1. This CDR3 region has 17 residues. V gave up 0 bases and J gave up 5 bases; unmatched junction bases: 9. The germline V gene encodes CDR1 MNHNS and CDR2 SASEGT. The DNA for the CDR3 is TGTGCCAGCAGTGAAGCGAGGGGGACAGCTAAAACCGGGGAGCTGTTTTTT. Its protein is CASSEARGTAKTGELFF.

The CDR3 DNA follows: TGCGCCAGCAGTCAAACTCGGACTCAAGGGCTGGGGGAGCAGTACTTC. Translation: CASSQTRTQGLGEQYF. The chain carries TRBV5-1 and TRBJ2-7; perhaps TRBD2 as D (5 bases). Per germline, CDR1 SGHRS and CDR2 YFSETQ. The V gene lost 5 bases and the J gene lost 7 bases, with 25 bases spanning the gap. This CDR3 comprises 16 residues.

V and J are TRBV5-1 and TRBJ1-2, with D unclear. The CDR3 spans 15 residues. Trimming cost V 0 bases and J 8 bases, with 17 bases left between them. Germline V gene data show CDR1 as SGHRS and CDR2 as YFSETQ. CDR3 sequence (DNA): TGCGCCAGCAGCTTGGTCGCGGCCCCCTTGATGGGCTACACCTTC. It encodes CASSLVAAPLMGYTF.

The chain is built from TRBV7-9 and TRBJ1-5, with 9 positions matching TRBD1. Germline values: CDR1 SEHNR, CDR2 FQNEAQ (reference sequence). V lost 1 base and J lost 11; bases outside the gene matches: 9. The CDR3 is made up of 15 amino acids. The CDR3 nucleotides read TGTGCCAGCAGCTTAGGACAGGGGGGCGAAGGAGCCCAGCATTTT. It encodes CASSLGQGGEGAQHF.

V and J are TRBV19 and TRBJ1-1, with 11 positions matching TRBD1. CDR1 is LNHDA, CDR2 SQIVND, per germline (reference sequence). CDR3 length: 14 amino acids. V lost 7 bases and J lost 4; bases outside the gene matches: 5. The CDR3 bases are TGTGCCAGTACTGTAGGGACAGGGGGCACTGAAGCTTTCTTT. Residues: CASTVGTGGTEAFF. Full variable domain (rest looked up from reference TRBV19 and TRBJ1-1): DGGITQSPKYLFRKEGQNVTLSCEQNLNHDAMYWYRQDPGQGLRLIYYSQIVNDFQKGDIAEGYSVSREKKESFPLTVTSAQKNPTAFYLCASTVGTGGTEAFFGQGTRLTVV.

This sequence joins TRBV6-6 and TRBJ1-1; D remains ambiguous. V lost 2 bases, J lost 8 bases, and 12 bases lay in between. This CDR3 spans 13 amino acids. Per germline, CDR1 MNHNY and CDR2 SVGAGI (reference sequence). Written as DNA, the CDR3 is TGTGCCAGCAGTTACATGCCGGTATCCGAAGCTTTCTTT. Translation: CASSYMPVSEAFF.

The V gene is TRBV6-5, the J gene TRBJ2-7; TRBD1 is a possible D gene (5 bases). Trimming took 0 bases from V and 5 from J, leaving 17 bases between them. CDR3 length: 16 residues. Germline CDR1 MNHEY, CDR2 SVGAGI. The chain's CDR3 is CASSYSNRPVLDEQYF. The CDR3 DNA reads TGTGCCAGCAGTTACTCGAACAGGCCGGTCCTCGACGAGCAGTACTTC.

The CDR3 coding sequence is TGTGCCAGCAGCTTGGGTCCCGGGGGTCCTGGAAACACCATATATTTT. Protein sequence: CASSLGPGGPGNTIYF. This rearrangement joins TRBV2 to TRBJ1-3, with D maybe TRBD1 (5 bases). Trimming left V 6 bases short and J 2 bases short, with 17 bases between. This CDR3 has 16 residues. Per germline, CDR1 SNHLY and CDR2 FYNNEI. Combining the CDR3 with reference TRBV2 and TRBJ1-3 gives the whole variable domain EPEVTQTPSHQVTQMGQEVILRCVPISNHLYFYWYRQILGQKVEFLVSFYNNEISEKSEIFDDQFSVERPDGSNFTLKIRSTKLEDSAMYFCASSLGPGGPGNTIYFGEGSWLTVV.

V gene TRBV5-1 combines with J gene TRBJ2-3, with D hard to call. V shed 0 bases and J shed 7 bases, with 12 bases lying between them. The germline gives CDR1 SGHRS, CDR2 YFSETQ. This CDR3 is built from 14 residues. The CDR3 region is CASSLEGRSNTQYF. The CDR3 region has the DNA TGCGCCAGCAGCTTGGAAGGTCGGAGCAATACGCAGTATTTT.

The V and J genes are TRBV30 and TRBJ1-6, with D possibly TRBD1 on 6 matching bases. Trimming removed 3 bases from V and 4 bases from J, with 7 bases in between. CDR3 size: 13 residues. The germline V gene has CDR1 GTSNPN and CDR2 SVGIG (reference sequence). The chain's CDR3 is CAWRQGYNSPLHF. As DNA, the CDR3 is TGTGCCTGGAGACAGGGATATAATTCACCCCTCCACTTT. The whole variable domain, filled in from reference TRBV30 and TRBJ1-6, reads SQTIHQWPATLVQPVGSPLSLECTVEGTSNPNLYWYRQAAGRGLQLLFYSVGIGQISSEVPQNLSASRPQDRQFILSSKKLLLSDSGFYLCAWRQGYNSPLHFGNGTRLTVT.

The rearrangement joins TRBV29-1 to TRBJ2-1, with D hard to call. The CDR3 length is 14 residues. In germline, CDR1 is SQVTM, CDR2 ANQGSEA. V lost 4 bases, J lost 0 bases, and 10 bases lay in between. The CDR3 region has the DNA TGCAGCGTTGGTCCCCGTCTCTCCTACAATGAGCAGTTCTTC. Translating gives CSVGPRLSYNEQFF.

The V and J genes are TRBV6-1 and TRBJ1-5; TRBD1 aligns across 10 bases. Per germline, CDR1 MNHNS and CDR2 SASEGT. V dropped 3 bases and J dropped 1; count of bases not matched to a gene: 3. The CDR3 spans 16 residues. The CDR3 region is CASSDGQGVSNQPQHF. The CDR3 region has the DNA TGTGCCAGCAGTGACGGACAGGGGGTGAGCAATCAGCCCCAGCATTTT.

The chain couples TRBV27 to TRBJ2-2; no clear D gene. The CDR3 length is 12 residues. Trimming took 6 bases from V and 5 from J, leaving 7 bases between them. Germline loops: CDR1 MNHEY, CDR2 SMNVEV (reference sequence). This CDR3 reads CASRQQTGELFF. CDR3 coding DNA: TGTGCCAGCAGGCAACAGACCGGGGAGCTGTTTTTT.

The V gene is TRBV5-1, the J gene TRBJ2-5; D is perhaps TRBD1 (5 bases). The V and J ends lost 5 bases and 2 bases respectively, with 16 bases between them. CDR3 length equals 15 residues. Germline assignment: CDR1 SGHRS and CDR2 YFSETQ. CDR3 DNA sequence: TGCGCCAGCAGAGGGGATGTGGGGCCTCAAGAGACCCAGTACTTC. Translation: CASRGDVGPQETQYF.

The chain employs TRBV10-3 and TRBJ2-7; D is possibly TRBD2 (5 bases). V was cut by 8 bases and J by 2 bases, with 10 bases left in between. In germline, CDR1 is ENHRY, CDR2 SYGVKD. The CDR3 has 12 residues. The CDR3 bases are TGTGCCATCTCGGAGGTTGCCTACGAGCAGTACTTC. Encoded protein: CAISEVAYEQYF.

The rearrangement uses TRBV6-7 and TRBJ1-2; TRBD1 matches 9 bases. TRBV6-7 is labeled an ORF, and its function is uncertain. Germline trimming cut 6 bases from V and 6 bases from J; bases unmatched to any gene: 5. The CDR3 loop spans 13 amino acids. CDR3 in amino acids: CASSRDRVHGYTF. CDR3 DNA sequence: TGTGCCAGCAGCCGGGACAGGGTGCATGGCTACACCTTC.

This rearrangement joins TRBV2 to TRBJ1-5, with D tentatively TRBD1 (6 bases). Trimming removed 6 bases from V and 0 bases from J, with 12 bases in between. There are 15 residues in the CDR3. Germline assignment: CDR1 SNHLY and CDR2 FYNNEI. Here the CDR3 reads CASSRDTDSNQPQHF. The CDR3 DNA is TGTGCCAGCAGCCGGGACACTGATAGCAATCAGCCCCAGCATTTT.

The rearrangement links TRBV30 to TRBJ2-7; a possible D gene is TRBD1 (5 bases). Per the germline V gene, CDR1 is GTSNPN and CDR2 is SVGIG (reference sequence). Trimming cost V 3 bases and J 5 bases, with 23 bases left between them. The length of the CDR3 is 16 residues. CDR3 sequence reads: CAWRHPRQSPKDEQYF. CDR3 in DNA: TGTGCCTGGAGGCATCCCCGACAGTCGCCCAAAGACGAGCAGTACTTC.

V is TRBV12-5 and J is TRBJ2-7, with 8 bases identical to TRBD1. The CDR3 has 13 amino acids. Germline trimming cut 3 bases from V and 5 bases from J; bases unmatched to any gene: 3. Germline CDR1 and CDR2: LGHNT and FRNRAP. The CDR3 is CASGFDRGNEQYF. CDR3 DNA sequence: TGTGCTAGTGGTTTTGACAGGGGCAACGAGCAGTACTTC.

The genes are TRBV28 and TRBJ1-1, with D maybe TRBD1 (5 bases). Trimming cost V 8 bases and J 0 bases, with 13 bases left between them. Germline V gives CDR1 MDHEN, CDR2 SYDVKM. This CDR3 region has 14 residues. DNA for the CDR3: TGTGCCAGCGGCCTGGGGCAGCTGAACACTGAAGCTTTCTTT. Translation gives CASGLGQLNTEAFF. The variable domain in full, completed from reference TRBV28 and TRBJ1-1, reads DVKVTQSSRYLVKRTGEKVFLECVQDMDHENMFWYRQDPGLGLRLIYFSYDVKMKEKGDIPEGYSVSREKKERFSLILESASTNQTSMYLCASGLGQLNTEAFFGQGTRLTVV.

The chain combines TRBV7-3 with TRBJ2-1; D perhaps matches TRBD2 (6 bases). This CDR3 is built from 12 residues. Trimming shortened V by 2 bases and J by 10 bases, and 9 bases separated the two germline ends. CDR1 and CDR2 from the germline V gene are SGHTA and FQGTGA. The CDR3 nucleotides are TGTGCCAGCAGCTTACGGAGGGAAGAGCAGTTCTTC. Translated: CASSLRREEQFF.

This clone appeared a single time. This sequence joins TRBV27 and TRBJ2-5; 14 bases are a match to TRBD2. The V gene's germline CDR1 is MNHEY and CDR2 SMNVEV (reference sequence). J lost 6 bases, V lost 6 bases, and 6 bases had no gene match. The CDR3 spans 15 residues. The CDR3 reads CASSQTSGREKTQYF. CDR3 DNA: TGTGCCAGCAGCCAGACTAGCGGGAGGGAAAAGACCCAGTACTTC.

This chain uses TRBV9 with TRBJ2-7, with D maybe TRBD2 (6 bases). Germline CDR1 reads SGDLS; CDR2 reads YYNGEE. The CDR3 is made up of 14 amino acids. The V gene lost 4 bases and the J gene lost 3 bases, with 14 bases spanning the gap. CDR3: CASSPRDLIYEQYF. CDR3 sequence (DNA): TGTGCCAGCAGCCCGAGGGACTTAATCTACGAGCAGTACTTC.

V usage is TRBV4-2 and J usage is TRBJ2-7, with D uncertain. This CDR3 comprises 16 residues. The V gene lost 0 bases and the J gene lost 0 bases, with 12 bases spanning the gap. The germline V gene has CDR1 LGHNA and CDR2 YNFKEQ. DNA for the CDR3: TGTGCCAGCAGCCAAGAAGAGAGCGTTAGCTCCTACGAGCAGTACTTC. This translates into CASSQEESVSSYEQYF.